This entry lists 21 T cell receptor beta chains sequenced from one sample in a study of vaccination effects on CD4 cells after COVID-19. Assay: immunoSEQ multiplex PCR; the TCRdb copy retains only in-frame clones and omits some. The profile shows tens of thousands of clones, under 75% of them singletons. No antigen has been assigned to these receptors. Antigen-specific CD4+ T cells were expanded with viral peptide pools in the ViraFEST assay before sequencing. A roughly ten-day culture period preceded the isolation of CD4+ T cells. Among the vaccine recipients, none had a prior SARS-CoV-2 infection, and nucleocapsid antibodies were negative. The sequencing here drew on CD4+ T cells from PBMCs cultured with HCoV-OC43 spike peptides, taken before COVID-19 vaccination. As for subset: HCoV-OC43 spike overlapping peptide pool stimulation. These receptor sequences come from a human donor who received a COVID-19 vaccine.

This clone was seen a few times. This chain links TRBV6-1 with TRBJ1-5; D remains unclear. Trimming left V 3 bases short and J 10 bases short, with 7 bases between. CDR1 is MNHNS, CDR2 SASEGT, per germline. This CDR3 has 11 residues. The CDR3 loop reads CASSELAPQHF. The DNA of the CDR3 is TGTGCCAGCAGTGAGTTGGCCCCCCAGCATTTT.

The V call is TRBV29-1, the J call TRBJ2-5; weak D call: TRBD1 (5 bases). The V end lost 8 bases, the J end lost 1 base, and 11 bases lay between the germline ends. This CDR3 has 12 amino acids. The germline CDR1 and CDR2 sequences are SQVTM and ANQGSEA. CDR3 amino acids: CSPSDIQETQYF. The CDR3 region has the DNA TGCAGCCCTTCGGACATCCAAGAGACCCAGTACTTC.

The CDR3 coding sequence is TGCAGCGCCGCCCGGGACTATAATTCACCCCTCCACTTT. Its protein product is CSAARDYNSPLHF. J is TRBJ1-6 and V is TRBV29-1; D gene unclear. CDR1 SQVTM and CDR2 ANQGSEA come from the germline V gene. V dropped 7 bases and J dropped 3 bases, with 10 bases sitting between them. The CDR3 has 13 residues.

This chain uses TRBV28 with TRBJ2-7; the D is unclear. Germline V gene data show CDR1 as MDHEN and CDR2 as SYDVKM. The CDR3 sequence is 15 residues long. V shed 5 bases and J shed 5 bases, with 19 bases lying between them. For the CDR3, the DNA is TGTGCCAGCAGTCCCCAAGTTGGCCAGCCTAACGAGCAGTACGTC. This encodes CASSPQVGQPNEQYV.

The chain joins TRBV18 to TRBJ2-2; unclear D gene. Per the germline V gene, CDR1 is KGHSH and CDR2 is LQKENI. V was shortened by 2 bases and J by 2 bases, with 12 bases between the two germline ends. CDR3 length: 16 amino acids. In DNA form, the CDR3 reads TGTGCCAGCTCACCAAGAGTCTCCGAAAACACCGGGGAGCTGTTTTTT. Amino acids: CASSPRVSENTGELFF.

The genes are TRBV3-1 (or the pseudogene TRBV3-2) and TRBJ1-1; 10 bases are shared with TRBD1. Trimming at V came to 2 bases and at J to 5 bases, leaving 2 bases not matched to a gene. The CDR3 runs to 14 residues. CDR1 and CDR2 from the germline V gene are LGHDT and YNNKEL (reference sequence). Here the CDR3 DNA reads TGTGCCAGCAGCCAACCGGGACAGGGGACTGAAGCTTTCTTT. The encoded protein is CASSQPGQGTEAFF.

This rearrangement joins TRBV10-2 to TRBJ2-5; TRBD1 might be the D (6 bases). Trimming cost V 6 bases and J 4 bases, with 12 bases left between them. Germline CDR1 reads WSHSY; CDR2 reads SAAADI. The CDR3 consists of 13 residues. CDR3 in DNA: TGCGCCAGCAGGAACAGGGATCGAGAGACCCAGTACTTC. Translating it yields CASRNRDRETQYF.

The chain combines TRBV2 with TRBJ1-2; D uncertain. The V end lost 6 bases, the J end lost 7 bases, and 9 bases lay between the germline ends. There are 11 residues in the CDR3. Germline CDR1 reads SNHLY; CDR2 reads FYNNEI. The CDR3 region is CASRLSGGYTF. The CDR3 DNA is TGTGCCAGCAGATTGTCGGGTGGCTACACCTTC.

V is TRBV5-1 and J is TRBJ1-1; maybe TRBD1 (6 bases). Germline V gives CDR1 SGHRS, CDR2 YFSETQ. Between the trimmed V and J ends, which lost 2 bases and 3 bases, there was a span of 11 bases. This CDR3 has 14 residues. For the CDR3, the DNA is TGCGCCAGCAGCTTACAGGGTGGGGACACTGAAGCTTTCTTT. Amino acid sequence: CASSLQGGDTEAFF.

CDR3 residues: CATSARTGNYGYTF. The DNA of the CDR3 is TGTGCCACCAGTGCCCGGACAGGGAACTATGGCTACACCTTC. The chain links TRBV24-1 to TRBJ1-2; 8 nucleotides line up with TRBD1. The CDR3 loop spans 14 amino acids. After removal of 5 bases from V and 2 bases from J, the junction contained 3 bases not matched to a gene. Germline V gene sequence: CDR1 KGHDR, CDR2 SFDVKD.

J is TRBJ2-3 and V is TRBV4-3; 7 bases are a match to TRBD1. Germline V gene sequence: CDR1 LGHNA, CDR2 YSLEER. This CDR3 contains 14 residues. The J segment lost 3 bases and the V segment lost 4 bases, leaving 4 bases of the junction unmatched. CDR3 region: CASSLGTATDTQYF. The CDR3 DNA reads as TGCGCCAGCAGCCTAGGGACAGCAACAGATACGCAGTATTTT.

The chain has TRBV6-2 or TRBV6-3 and TRBJ1-2, with 9 bases fitting TRBD1. This CDR3 is built from 15 residues. Germline V lookup: CDR1 MNHEY, CDR2 SVGEGT. J gave up 8 bases and V 6 bases, and 13 bases lay outside the gene matches. CDR3 sequence reads: CASSHVQGASEGYTF. CDR3 sequence (DNA): TGTGCCAGCAGCCATGTACAGGGGGCGAGTGAAGGCTACACCTTC.

This clone has only a few counts. For the CDR3, the DNA is TGTGCCAGCAGTCACGACACCCAAAGCCGCCATGAGCAGTTCTTC. Its protein is CASSHDTQSRHEQFF. The J gene is TRBJ2-1, the V gene TRBV2; no definite D call. Germline CDR1 reads SNHLY; CDR2 reads FYNNEI. The CDR3 runs to 15 residues. V dropped 5 bases and J dropped 8 bases, with 19 bases sitting between them.

This clone was counted a few times. V gene TRBV6-5 combines with J gene TRBJ2-3; D might be TRBD2 (5 bases). V was shortened by 7 bases and J by 5 bases, with 10 bases between the two germline ends. This CDR3 contains 12 residues. Germline V gives CDR1 MNHEY, CDR2 SVGAGI. CDR3: CASKRSLDTQYF. The CDR3 coding sequence is TGTGCCAGCAAGCGGTCCTTAGATACGCAGTATTTT.

This chain links TRBV5-1 with TRBJ1-1; D gene unclear. CDR1 and CDR2 (germline): SGHRS, YFSETQ. The CDR3 totals 15 residues. V lost 3 bases and J 3 bases, leaving 15 bases between the germline ends. The CDR3 reads CASSWSGRRHTEAFF. The CDR3 coding sequence is TGCGCCAGCAGCTGGTCGGGTCGCAGGCACACTGAAGCTTTCTTT.

V and J are TRBV10-3 and TRBJ2-7, with D perhaps TRBD1 or TRBD2 (7 bases each). V gave up 0 bases and J gave up 4 bases, with 16 bases separating them. The length of the CDR3 is 16 residues. CDR1 and CDR2 (germline): ENHRY, SYGVKD. CDR3 region: CAISESTGREPYEQYV. The CDR3 DNA sequence: TGTGCCATCAGTGAGTCGACAGGGAGGGAACCTTACGAGCAGTACGTC.

This sequence joins TRBV11-2 and TRBJ1-3, with D possibly matching TRBD1 (5 bases). Germline values: CDR1 SGHAT, CDR2 FQNNGV. The germline V and J ends were trimmed by 7 bases and 1 base, with 8 bases remaining between them. This CDR3 is built from 13 residues. CDR3 sequence: CASTQGSGNTIYF. CDR3 in DNA: TGTGCCAGCACCCAGGGTTCTGGAAACACCATATATTTT.

The chain uses TRBV4-1 and TRBJ1-2; the D is unclear. This CDR3 spans 15 amino acids. V lost 4 bases to trimming and J lost 3 bases, with 15 bases between them. Germline CDR1 is MGHRA and CDR2 is YSYEKL. CDR3 sequence reads: CASSRSQRSDYGYTF. The CDR3 DNA sequence: TGCGCCAGCAGCCGAAGTCAGAGAAGTGACTATGGCTACACCTTC.

This clone occurred a few times. The chain links TRBV5-5 to TRBJ1-1; D perhaps matches TRBD1 (5 bases). V was trimmed by 4 bases and J by 1 base, leaving 8 bases between them. The CDR3 runs to 13 residues. Germline V gene lookup returns CDR1 SGHKS and CDR2 YYEKEE (reference sequence). CDR3 amino acids: CASSLDTNTEAFF. In DNA form, the CDR3 reads TGTGCCAGCAGCCTGGACACGAACACTGAAGCTTTCTTT.

This clone was picked up a small number of times. The chain couples TRBV30 to TRBJ2-3; D unclear. The CDR3 has 12 residues. Germline assignment: CDR1 GTSNPN and CDR2 SVGIG (reference sequence). Trimming took 0 bases from V and 4 from J, leaving 5 bases between them. The CDR3, as DNA: TGTGCCTGGAGTGTACAAGCAGATACGCAGTATTTT. Translated: CAWSVQADTQYF.

This clone was picked up one time. The rearrangement links TRBV19 to TRBJ2-1, with D possibly TRBD2 on 5 matching bases. V lost 9 bases to trimming and J lost 4 bases, with 13 bases between them. The CDR3 has 13 residues. From germline, CDR1 is LNHDA and CDR2 SQIVND (reference sequence). CDR3 bases: TGTGCCAGCTTGGGAGCTAAATACAATGAGCAGTTCTTC. Protein product: CASLGAKYNEQFF.